The 6 T cell receptor beta chains reported below all come from one sample, sequenced in a study of technical replicates of blood from several donors. Data came from immunoSEQ multiplex PCR; TCRdb stores just in-frame clones and leaves some out. The repertoire holds some 89,000 clones, about 94% seen once, with over 0.25% in the top ten. The sample consisted of T cells isolated from PBMCs. These receptor sequences come from a human donor in good health.

This sequence joins TRBV10-3 and TRBJ1-1; D remains ambiguous. This CDR3 contains 14 residues. The V end lost 10 bases, the J end lost 3 bases, and 18 bases lay between the germline ends. The germline V gene encodes CDR1 ENHRY and CDR2 SYGVKD. DNA of the CDR3: TGTGCCACCAGAGCGGACTTAACCCACACTGAAGCTTTCTTT. This encodes CATRADLTHTEAFF.

V is TRBV5-4 and J is TRBJ2-1, with D maybe TRBD2 (6 bases). Germline V gene data show CDR1 as SGHNT and CDR2 as YYREEE (reference sequence). The V gene lost 2 bases and the J gene lost 6 bases, with 9 bases spanning the gap. The CDR3 contains 13 residues. The CDR3 loop reads CASSLTEGNEQFF. CDR3 bases: TGTGCCAGCAGCTTAACGGAGGGCAATGAGCAGTTCTTC.

The chain employs TRBV7-3 and TRBJ2-3; TRBD2 matches at 7 bases. The trim removed 6 bases at V and 3 bases at J, leaving 12 bases unmatched. Germline CDR1 is SGHTA and CDR2 is FQGTGA. CDR3 size: 16 residues. This chain's CDR3 is CASREGLAEGTDTQYF. For the CDR3, the DNA is TGTGCCAGCAGGGAGGGCCTAGCGGAGGGGACAGATACGCAGTATTTT. Filled out from reference TRBV7-3 and TRBJ2-3, the complete variable domain reads GAGVSQTPSNKVTEKGKYVELRCDPISGHTALYWYRQSLGQGPEFLIYFQGTGAADDSGLPNDRFFAVRPEGSVSTLKIQRTERGDSAVYLCASREGLAEGTDTQYFGPGTRLTVL.

CDR3 coding DNA: TGTGCCAGCAGTTTAGGAGACAGGACTAGCAATCAGCCCCAGCATTTT. Amino acid sequence: CASSLGDRTSNQPQHF. The J gene is TRBJ1-5, the V gene TRBV6-5, with D maybe TRBD1 (6 bases). Germline V gene sequence: CDR1 MNHEY, CDR2 SVGAGI. The CDR3 spans 16 residues. V lost 4 bases and J 0 bases, leaving 13 bases between the germline ends.

This chain links TRBV29-1 with TRBJ1-3; D uncertain. Germline V lookup: CDR1 SQVTM, CDR2 ANQGSEA. V lost 7 bases and J lost 3, with 4 bases in between. This CDR3 spans 10 amino acids. DNA for the CDR3: TGCAGCGCAGTTGGAAACACCATATATTTT. Protein product: CSAVGNTIYF.

This chain connects TRBV6-5 to TRBJ1-1; D not resolved. The CDR3 length is 13 residues. In germline, CDR1 is MNHEY, CDR2 SVGAGI. With 2 bases removed from V and 2 bases from J, the gap between germline ends came to 6 bases. The CDR3 is CASSYGTNTEAFF. In DNA form, the CDR3 reads TGTGCCAGCAGTTACGGTACAAACACTGAAGCTTTCTTT.